This is a list of T cell receptor beta chains from one sample in a study of OX40 agonist ivuxolimab in advanced cancers. Assay used: immunoSEQ multiplex PCR; TCRdb lists only in-frame clones, some missing. There are around 55,000 clones in the sample; approximately 83% occur only once, and roughly an eighth lies in the top ten. The sequenced sample was CD4+ or CD8+ T cells sorted from blood, obtained in a trial of the OX40 agonist ivuxolimab. The receptors were sampled from an adult with an advanced solid tumor such as melanoma, head and neck, liver or kidney cancer. The CDR3 runs from the conserved cysteine through the conserved F or W. The D gene is left open where the match is weak. Not all rows give a size; the values are once, few, many and, for expanded clones, a class.

>TRBD1|TRBJ2-7|TRBV2|few
CASWTGRTTYEQYF
TGTGCCAGCTGGACAGGAAGAACTACCTACGAGCAGTACTTC
>TRBD2|TRBJ2-2|TRBV7-9|NA
CASSPGPLSSGRRSGELFF
TGTGCCAGCAGCCCCGGCCCCCTCTCTAGCGGGAGACGGTCCGGGGAGCTGTTTTTT
>TRBD1|TRBJ2-1|TRBV5-1|NA
CASSGWTGGNNEQFF
TGCGCCAGCAGCGGGTGGACAGGGGGCAACAATGAGCAGTTCTTC
>NA|TRBJ1-1|TRBV18|NA
CASSPGVVVGEAFF
TGTGCCAGCTCACCAGGAGTCGTAGTGGGTGAAGCTTTCTTT
>TRBD1|TRBJ2-7|TRBV5-4|NA
CASSFIAGGYEQYF
TGTGCCAGCAGCTTTATAGCAGGGGGCTACGAGCAGTACTTC
>TRBD2|TRBJ2-3|TRBV7-9|NA
CASSLELAGGGRSTQYF
TGTGCCAGCAGCTTGGAACTAGCGGGTGGGGGTCGGAGTACGCAGTATTTT
>TRBD2|TRBJ2-7|TRBV9|NA
CASSVGGGTSYEQYF
TGTGCCAGCAGCGTAGGGGGAGGGACCTCCTACGAGCAGTACTTC
>TRBD1|TRBJ1-2|TRBV27|NA
CASSFGQGLYGYTF
TGTGCCAGCAGTTTTGGACAGGGCCTCTATGGCTACACCTTC
>NA|TRBJ2-1|TRBV6-1|NA
CASRNPGTEQFF
TGTGCCAGCAGGAACCCGGGAACGGAGCAGTTCTTC
>NA|TRBJ2-5|TRBV29-1|NA
CSVDGSPDASDQETQYF
TGCAGCGTTGACGGGAGCCCGGACGCCTCAGACCAAGAGACCCAGTACTTC
>NA|TRBJ1-1|TRBV6-1|once
CASSEHGLNTEAFF
TGTGCCAGCAGTGAACACGGATTGAACACTGAAGCTTTCTTT
>NA|TRBJ2-7|TRBV10-2|NA
CASTPTTGTYEQYF
TGCGCCAGCACTCCGACGACAGGTACCTACGAGCAGTACTTC
>TRBD1|TRBJ1-1|TRBV18|NA
CASSPPITGADTEAFF
TGTGCCAGCTCACCACCAATAACAGGGGCAGACACTGAAGCTTTCTTT
>NA|TRBJ1-6|TRBV30|NA
CAWSEGRENSPLHF
TGTGCCTGGAGTGAGGGTAGGGAAAATTCACCCCTCCACTTT
>NA|TRBJ2-5|TRBV29-1|NA
CSAGEAGQETQYF
TGCAGCGCAGGAGAGGCGGGACAAGAGACCCAGTACTTC
>NA|TRBJ2-3|TRBV7-3|NA
CASSLHISTDTQYF
TGTGCCAGCAGCTTACACATTAGCACAGATACGCAGTATTTT
>TRBD1|TRBJ2-4|TRBV18|NA
CASSADRGAIQYF
TGTGCCAGCTCAGCTGACAGGGGAGCCATTCAGTACTTC